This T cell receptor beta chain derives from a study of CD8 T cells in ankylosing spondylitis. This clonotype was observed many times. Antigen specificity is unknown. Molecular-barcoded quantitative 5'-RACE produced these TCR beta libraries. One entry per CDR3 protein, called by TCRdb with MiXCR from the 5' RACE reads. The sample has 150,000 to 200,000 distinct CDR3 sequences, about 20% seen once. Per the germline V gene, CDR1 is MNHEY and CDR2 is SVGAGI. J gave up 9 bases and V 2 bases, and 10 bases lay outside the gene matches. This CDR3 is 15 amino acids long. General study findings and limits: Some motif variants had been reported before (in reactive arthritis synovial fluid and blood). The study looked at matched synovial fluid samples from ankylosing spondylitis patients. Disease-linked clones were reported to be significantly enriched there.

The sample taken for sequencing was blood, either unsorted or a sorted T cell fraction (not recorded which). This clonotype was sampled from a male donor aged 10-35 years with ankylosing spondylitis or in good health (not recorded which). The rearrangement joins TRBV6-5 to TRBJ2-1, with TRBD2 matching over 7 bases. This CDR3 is CASSYPGGRIGEQFF. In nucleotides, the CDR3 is TGTGCCAGCAGTTACCCGGGCGGGAGAATTGGTGAGCAGTTCTTC.